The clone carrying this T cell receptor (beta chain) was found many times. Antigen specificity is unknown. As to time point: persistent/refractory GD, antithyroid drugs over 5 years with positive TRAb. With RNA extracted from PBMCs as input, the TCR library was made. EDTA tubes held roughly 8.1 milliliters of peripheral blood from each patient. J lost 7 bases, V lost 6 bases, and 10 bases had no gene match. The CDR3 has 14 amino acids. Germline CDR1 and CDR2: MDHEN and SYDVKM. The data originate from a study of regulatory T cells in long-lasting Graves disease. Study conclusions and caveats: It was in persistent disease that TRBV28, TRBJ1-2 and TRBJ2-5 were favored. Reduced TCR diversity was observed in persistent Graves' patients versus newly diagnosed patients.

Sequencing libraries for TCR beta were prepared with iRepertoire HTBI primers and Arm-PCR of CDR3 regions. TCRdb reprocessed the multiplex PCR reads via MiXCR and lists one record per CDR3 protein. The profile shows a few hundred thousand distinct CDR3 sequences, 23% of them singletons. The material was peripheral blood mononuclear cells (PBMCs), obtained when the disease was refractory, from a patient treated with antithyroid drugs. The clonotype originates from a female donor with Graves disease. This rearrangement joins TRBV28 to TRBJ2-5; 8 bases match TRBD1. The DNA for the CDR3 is TGTGCCAGCAGCACAAACTCCGGGACAGGGACCCAGTACTTC. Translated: CASSTNSGTGTQYF. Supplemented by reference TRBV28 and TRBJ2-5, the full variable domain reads DVKVTQSSRYLVKRTGEKVFLECVQDMDHENMFWYRQDPGLGLRLIYFSYDVKMKEKGDIPEGYSVSREKKERFSLILESASTNQTSMYLCASSTNSGTGTQYFGPGTRLLVL.